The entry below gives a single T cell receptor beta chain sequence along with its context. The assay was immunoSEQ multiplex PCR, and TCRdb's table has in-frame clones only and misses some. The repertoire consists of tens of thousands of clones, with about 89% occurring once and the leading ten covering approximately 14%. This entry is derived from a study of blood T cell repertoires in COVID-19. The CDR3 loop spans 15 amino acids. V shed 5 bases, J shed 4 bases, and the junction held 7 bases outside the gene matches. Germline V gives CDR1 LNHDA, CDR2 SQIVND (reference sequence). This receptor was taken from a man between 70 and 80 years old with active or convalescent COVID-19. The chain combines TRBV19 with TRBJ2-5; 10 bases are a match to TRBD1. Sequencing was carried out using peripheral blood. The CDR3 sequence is CASSFLDRGRETQYF. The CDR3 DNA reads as TGTGCCAGTAGTTTTTTAGACAGGGGGCGAGAGACCCAGTACTTC.